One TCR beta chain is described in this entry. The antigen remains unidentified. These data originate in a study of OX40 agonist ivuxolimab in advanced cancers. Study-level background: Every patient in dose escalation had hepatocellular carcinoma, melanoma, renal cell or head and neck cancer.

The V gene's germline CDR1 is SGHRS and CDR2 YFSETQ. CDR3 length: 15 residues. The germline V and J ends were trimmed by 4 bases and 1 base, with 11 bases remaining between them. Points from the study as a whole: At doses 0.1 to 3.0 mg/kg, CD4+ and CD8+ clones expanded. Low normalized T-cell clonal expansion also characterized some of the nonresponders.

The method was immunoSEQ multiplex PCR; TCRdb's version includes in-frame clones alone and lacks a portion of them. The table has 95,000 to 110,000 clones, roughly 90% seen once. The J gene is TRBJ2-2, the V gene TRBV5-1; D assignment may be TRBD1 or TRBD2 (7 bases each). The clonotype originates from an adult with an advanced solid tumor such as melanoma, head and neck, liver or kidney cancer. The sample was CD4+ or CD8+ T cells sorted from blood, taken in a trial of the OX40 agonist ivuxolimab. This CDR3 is CASSPRGGNTGELFF. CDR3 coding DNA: TGCGCCAGCAGCCCCAGGGGGGGGAACACCGGGGAGCTGTTTTTT.